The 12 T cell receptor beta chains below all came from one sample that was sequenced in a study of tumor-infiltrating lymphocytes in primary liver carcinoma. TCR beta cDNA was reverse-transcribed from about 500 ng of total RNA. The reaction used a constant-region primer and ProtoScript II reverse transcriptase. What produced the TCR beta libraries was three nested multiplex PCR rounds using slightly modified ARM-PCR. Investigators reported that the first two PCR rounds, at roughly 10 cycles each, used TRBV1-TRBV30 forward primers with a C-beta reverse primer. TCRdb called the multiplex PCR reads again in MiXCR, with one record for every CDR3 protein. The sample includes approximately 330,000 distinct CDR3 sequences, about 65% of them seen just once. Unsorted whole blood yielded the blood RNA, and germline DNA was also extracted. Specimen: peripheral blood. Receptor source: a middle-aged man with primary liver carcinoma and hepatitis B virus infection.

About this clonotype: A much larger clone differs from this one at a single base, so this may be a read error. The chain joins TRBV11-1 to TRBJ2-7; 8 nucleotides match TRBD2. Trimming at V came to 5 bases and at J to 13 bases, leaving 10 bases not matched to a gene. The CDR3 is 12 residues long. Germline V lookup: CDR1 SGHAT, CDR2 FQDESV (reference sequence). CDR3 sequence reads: CASSLTGGRPYF. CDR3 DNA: TGTGCCAGCAGCCTGACTGGCGGGAGGCCATACTTC.

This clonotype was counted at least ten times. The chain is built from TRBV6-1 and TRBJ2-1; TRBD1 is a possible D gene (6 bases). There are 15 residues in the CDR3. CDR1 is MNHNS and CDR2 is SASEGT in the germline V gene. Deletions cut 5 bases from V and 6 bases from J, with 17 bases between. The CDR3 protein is CASSWDNSEVNEQFF. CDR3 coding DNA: TGTGCCAGCAGTTGGGACAACTCAGAGGTCAATGAGCAGTTCTTC.

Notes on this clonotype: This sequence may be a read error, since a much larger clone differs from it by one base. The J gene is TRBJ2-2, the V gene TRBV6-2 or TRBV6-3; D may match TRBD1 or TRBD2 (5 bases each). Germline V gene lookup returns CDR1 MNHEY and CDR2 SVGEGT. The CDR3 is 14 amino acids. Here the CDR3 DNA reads TGTGCCAGCAGTTCCCTACTGTCCCCCGGGGACCTGTTTTTT. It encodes CASSSLLSPGDLFF.

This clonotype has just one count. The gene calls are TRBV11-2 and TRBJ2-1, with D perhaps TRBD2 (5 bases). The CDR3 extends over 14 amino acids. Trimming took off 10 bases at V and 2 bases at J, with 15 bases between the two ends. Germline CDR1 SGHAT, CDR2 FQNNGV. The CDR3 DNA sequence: TGTGCCATCAACTTAGAACTAGCCTACAATGAGCAGTTCTTC. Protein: CAINLELAYNEQFF.

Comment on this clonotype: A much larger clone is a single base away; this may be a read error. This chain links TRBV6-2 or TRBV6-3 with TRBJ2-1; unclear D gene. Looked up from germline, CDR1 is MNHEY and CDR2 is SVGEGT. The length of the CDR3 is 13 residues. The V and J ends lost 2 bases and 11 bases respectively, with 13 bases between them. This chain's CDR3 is CASSYDRLGKQFF. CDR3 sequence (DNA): TGTGCCAGCAGTTACGATCGGCTGGGCAAGCAGTTCTTC.

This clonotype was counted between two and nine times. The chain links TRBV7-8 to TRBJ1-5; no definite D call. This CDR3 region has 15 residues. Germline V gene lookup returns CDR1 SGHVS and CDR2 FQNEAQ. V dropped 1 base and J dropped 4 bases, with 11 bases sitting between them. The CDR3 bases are TGTGCCAGCAGCTTAGGGGCCCTTACGAATCAGCCCCAGCATTTT. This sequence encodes CASSLGALTNQPQHF.

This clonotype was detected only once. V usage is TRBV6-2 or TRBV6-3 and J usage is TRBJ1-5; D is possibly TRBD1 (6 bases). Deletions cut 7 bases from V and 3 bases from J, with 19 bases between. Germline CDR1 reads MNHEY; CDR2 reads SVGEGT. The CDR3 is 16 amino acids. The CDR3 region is CASNTLSRGNNQPQHF. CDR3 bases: TGTGCCAGCAATACGTTATCAAGGGGGAACAATCAGCCCCAGCATTTT.

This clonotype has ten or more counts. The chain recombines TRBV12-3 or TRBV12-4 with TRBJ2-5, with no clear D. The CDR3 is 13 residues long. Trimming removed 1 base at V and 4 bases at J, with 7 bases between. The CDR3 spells CASSLDSGETQYF. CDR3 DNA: TGTGCCAGCAGTTTAGACAGTGGAGAGACCCAGTACTTC.

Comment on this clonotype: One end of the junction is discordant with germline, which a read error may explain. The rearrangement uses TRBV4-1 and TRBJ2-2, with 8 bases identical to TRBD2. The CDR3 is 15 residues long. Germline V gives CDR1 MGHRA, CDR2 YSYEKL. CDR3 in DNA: TGCGCCAGCAACCTTAGCGGGGCGAACACTGGGGAGCTGTTTTTT. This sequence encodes CASNLSGANTGELFF.

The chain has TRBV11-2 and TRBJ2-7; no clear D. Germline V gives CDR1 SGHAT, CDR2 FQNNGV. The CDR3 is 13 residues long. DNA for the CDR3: TGTGTCATCAGCTTCTCCTATACCTACGAGCAGTACTTC. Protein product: CVISFSYTYEQYF.

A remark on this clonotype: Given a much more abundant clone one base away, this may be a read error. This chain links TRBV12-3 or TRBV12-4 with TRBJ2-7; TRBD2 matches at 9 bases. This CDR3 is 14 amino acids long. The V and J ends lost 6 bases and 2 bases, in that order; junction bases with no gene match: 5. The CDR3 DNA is TGTGCCAGCAGGCTCGGGACTAGCACCTACGAGCAGTACTTC. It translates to CASRLGTSTYEQYF.

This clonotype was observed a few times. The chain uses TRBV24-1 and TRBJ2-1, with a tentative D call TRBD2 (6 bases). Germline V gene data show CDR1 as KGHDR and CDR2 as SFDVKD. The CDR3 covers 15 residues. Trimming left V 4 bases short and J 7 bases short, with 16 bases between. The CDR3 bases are TGTGCCACCAGTGAGGGGGGAGAGGGTGGGAATGAGCAGTTCTTC. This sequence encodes CATSEGGEGGNEQFF.